These T cell receptor beta chains were read from a single sample in a study of shared T cell receptors in the human thymus. TCRdb's copy holds only in-frame clones and misses some; the assay was immunoSEQ multiplex PCR. The data hold about 610,000 clones, with approximately 90% observed a single time. This sample was shared with a second study, whose subject was human thymus T cells.

The sequenced sample consisted of thymocytes. All receptors come from a boy in the first two years of life with a congenital heart defect. Both conserved end residues are trimmed from each CDR3.

>TRBV7-3|TRBJ2-1
ASSPGGREAYNEQF
>TRBV11-3|TRBJ2-3
ASSDELAGGNEDTQY
>TRBV4-3|TRBJ2-7
ASSPRPGVEYEQY
>TRBV27|TRBJ2-3
ASFERGTSGRIVTDTQY
>TRBV19|TRBJ2-7
ASIKRSYEQY
>TRBV4-2|TRBJ2-3
ASSQEKFAVHTDTQY
>TRBV6-1|TRBJ2-7
ASRETSGSYEQY
>TRBV27|TRBJ2-7
ASTGEYEQY
>TRBV15|TRBJ2-7
ATSRVGLAGSYEQY
>TRBV12-5|TRBJ2-1
ASGLNRDRETNEQF
>TRBV5-6|TRBJ2-3
ASSLRQGTDTQY
>TRBV5-4|TRBJ2-1
ASSLVQGKEQF
>TRBV14|TRBJ1-2
ASSQEVANYGYT
>TRBV10-2|TRBJ2-1
ASRQDSGLAGDNEQF
>TRBV30|TRBJ2-7
AWTELAGPAYEQY
>TRBV28|TRBJ2-7
ASSHRFKYEQY
>TRBV12-5|TRBJ2-3
ASRSGTSGSDISDTQY
>TRBV20-1|TRBJ2-5
SASRETGY
>TRBV4-2|TRBJ1-1
ASSQPGKGREAF
>TRBV18|TRBJ2-3
ASSLTSGYTQY
>TRBV2|TRBJ1-2
ASRNKTVSRVYGYT
>TRBV7-9|TRBJ2-1
ASSLGGTSGRAHNEQF
>TRBV5-1|TRBJ2-7
ASSFGGSSYEQY
>TRBV6-1|TRBJ1-5
ASSEVADLQGNQPQH
>TRBV4-1|TRBJ1-3
ASSQGSDRSSGNTIY
>TRBV7-9|TRBJ2-1
ASSLPAGGLAGVSEQF
>TRBV4-1|TRBJ2-3
ASSQVGTQWQY
>TRBV7-8|TRBJ1-2
ASSRRGQGVFNYGYT
>TRBV4-2|TRBJ2-7
ASSHGGHYEQY
>TRBV5-8|TRBJ2-3
ASSRDASGRETDTQY
>TRBV11-1|TRBJ2-2
ASRTRAGELF
>TRBV7-6|TRBJ2-5
ASSSKEWGTEETQY
>TRBV9|TRBJ2-1
ASSLLHEQF
>TRBV10-3|TRBJ2-5
AGPAGETQY
>TRBV12-5|TRBJ2-7
ASGSRVGQGP
>TRBV6-5|TRBJ1-5
ASAAKTGGFRPQH
>TRBV7-9|TRBJ2-7
ASSLLSGTGVSYEQY